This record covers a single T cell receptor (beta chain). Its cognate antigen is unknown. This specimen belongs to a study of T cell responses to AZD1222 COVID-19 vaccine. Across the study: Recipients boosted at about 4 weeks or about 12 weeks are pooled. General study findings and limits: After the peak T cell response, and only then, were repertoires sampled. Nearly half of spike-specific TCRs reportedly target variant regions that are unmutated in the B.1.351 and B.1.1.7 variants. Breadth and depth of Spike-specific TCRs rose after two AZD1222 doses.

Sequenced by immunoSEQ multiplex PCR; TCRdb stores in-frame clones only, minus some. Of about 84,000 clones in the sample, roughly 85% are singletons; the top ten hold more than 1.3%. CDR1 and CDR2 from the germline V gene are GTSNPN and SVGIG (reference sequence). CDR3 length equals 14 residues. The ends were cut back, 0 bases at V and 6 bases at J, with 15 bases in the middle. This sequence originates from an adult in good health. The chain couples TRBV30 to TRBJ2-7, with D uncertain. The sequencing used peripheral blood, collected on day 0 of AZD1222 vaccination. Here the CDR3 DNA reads TGTGCCTGGAGTGTTCGGCTCCCGATCCTCGAGCAGTACTTC. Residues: CAWSVRLPILEQYF.